The entry that follows covers one TCR beta chain sequence. Its matching antigen is unknown. Germline CDR1 MDHEN, CDR2 SYDVKM. CDR3 size: 15 residues. Trimming took 2 bases from V and 10 from J; bases not matched to a gene: 9. The record originates from a study of cytomegalovirus exposure and HLA in healthy donors. General study points: In vitro data verified a few CMV-associated chains as specific for CMV antigens. HLA restriction was apparent for most CMV-associated TCR beta chains in a later analysis. Cytomegalovirus-associated TCR beta chains were listed, numbering 164.

Primers: 60 Vbeta forward and 13 Jbeta reverse. TCRdb keeps only in-frame clones here, not all; method: immunoSEQ multiplex PCR. The sample lists 85,000 to 120,000 clones, approximately 80% seen once, with 3.5% to 4% in the top ten. Sequencing input: PBMCs. The receptor was isolated from a man in his 60s in good health and CMV-seronegative. The chain carries TRBV28 and TRBJ2-1, with 9 bases fitting TRBD2. CDR3 amino acids: CASSLLLAGAIEQFF. The CDR3 DNA reads TGTGCCAGCAGTTTACTACTAGCGGGTGCCATAGAGCAGTTCTTC.